This TCR beta chain was documented in a study of glioma-infiltrating T cells. Study-wide findings and caveats: Gliomas, especially low-grade, showed above-expected tissue-blood divergence; non-neoplastic patients showed below.

TCR alpha and beta CDR3 regions were amplified from RNA using iRepertoire nested multiplex PCR. TCRdb called the multiplex PCR reads again in MiXCR, with one record for every CDR3 protein. The data contain roughly 200,000 distinct CDR3 sequences, 32% of them seen just once; the ten biggest clones take up roughly 21%. Worth noting for this clonotype: The target antigen is unknown.

The CDR3 is 19 residues long. CDR1 and CDR2 (germline): SGHTA, FQGNSA. The V end lost 1 base, the J end lost 2 bases, and 23 bases lay between the germline ends. The V call is TRBV7-2, the J call TRBJ2-5; perhaps TRBD1 as D (5 bases). Specimen: glioma tissue, nonneoplastic brain tissue, or PBMCs (not recorded which). The clonotype was recovered from a human donor with low-grade glioma or glioblastoma, undergoing nonglioma brain surgery, or in good health (not recorded which). The CDR3 DNA is TGTGCCAGCAGCTTAGTGGGGCTGTTTGGGGCAGGCGTACAAGAGACCCAGTACTTC. Translating gives CASSLVGLFGAGVQETQYF.